Detailed here is one TCR beta chain. Original processing notes: Amplifying reference gene primers gave estimates of nucleated cell counts. TCRdb's copy holds only in-frame clones and misses some; the assay was immunoSEQ multiplex PCR. Clone size and V and J calls were adopted from that table, with D and trimming inferred from the DNA. The table records some 670,000 clones, more than 80% of them present only once. The data originate from a study of blood T cell repertoires in COVID-19. Study information: Collection of acute and convalescent COVID-19 samples took place in the United States, Italy and Spain. PBMCs, B-cell-depleted T cells, or T cells provided the cDNA or gDNA that made up the material.

This CDR3 is built from 11 residues. From germline, CDR1 is DFQATT and CDR2 SNEGSKA (reference sequence). The sequence was obtained from a woman aged 18 to 35 with acute or convalescent COVID-19. This sequence joins TRBV20-1 and TRBJ1-1; the match to TRBD1 covers 9 bases. The sample comprised peripheral blood. CDR3 amino acids: CRLGQGNEAFF. The DNA of the CDR3 is TGCAGATTGGGACAGGGTAATGAAGCTTTCTTT.